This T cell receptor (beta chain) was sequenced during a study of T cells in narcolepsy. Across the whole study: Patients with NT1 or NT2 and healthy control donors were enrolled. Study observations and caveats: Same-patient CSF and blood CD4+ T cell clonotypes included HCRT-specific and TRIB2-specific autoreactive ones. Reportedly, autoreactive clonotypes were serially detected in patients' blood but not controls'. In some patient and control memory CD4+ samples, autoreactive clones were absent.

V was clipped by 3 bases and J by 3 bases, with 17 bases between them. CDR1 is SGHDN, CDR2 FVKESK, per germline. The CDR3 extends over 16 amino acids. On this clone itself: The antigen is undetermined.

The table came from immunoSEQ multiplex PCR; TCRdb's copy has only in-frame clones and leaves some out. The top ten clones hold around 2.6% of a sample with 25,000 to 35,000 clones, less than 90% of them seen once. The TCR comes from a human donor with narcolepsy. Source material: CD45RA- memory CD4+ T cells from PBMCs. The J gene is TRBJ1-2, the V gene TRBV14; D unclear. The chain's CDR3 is CASSQVLAASDYGYTF. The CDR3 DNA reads TGTGCCAGCAGCCAGGTGTTGGCAGCCTCAGACTATGGCTACACCTTC.